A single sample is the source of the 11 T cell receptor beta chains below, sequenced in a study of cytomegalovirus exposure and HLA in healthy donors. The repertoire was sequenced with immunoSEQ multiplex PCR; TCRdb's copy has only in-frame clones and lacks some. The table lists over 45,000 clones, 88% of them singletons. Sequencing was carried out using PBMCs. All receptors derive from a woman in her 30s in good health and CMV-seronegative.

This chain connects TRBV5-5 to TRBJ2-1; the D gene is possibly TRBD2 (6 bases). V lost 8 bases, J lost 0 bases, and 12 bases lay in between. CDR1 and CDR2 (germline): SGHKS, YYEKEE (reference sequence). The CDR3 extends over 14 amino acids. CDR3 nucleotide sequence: TGTGCCAGTAGCAAGCGGGTCTCCTACAATGAGCAGTTCTTC. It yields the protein CASSKRVSYNEQFF. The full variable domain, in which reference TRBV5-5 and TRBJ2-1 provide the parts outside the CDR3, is DAGVTQSPTHLIKTRGQQVTLRCSPISGHKSVSWYQQVLGQGPQFIFQYYEKEERGRGNFPDRFSARQFPNYSSELNVNALLLGDSALYLCASSKRVSYNEQFFGPGTRLTVL.

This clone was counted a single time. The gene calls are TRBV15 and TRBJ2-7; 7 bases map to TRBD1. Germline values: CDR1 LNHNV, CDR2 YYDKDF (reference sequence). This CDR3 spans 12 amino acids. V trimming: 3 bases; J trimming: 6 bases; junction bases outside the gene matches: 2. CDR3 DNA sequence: TGTGCCACCAGCAGCTACAGGGGCGAGCAGTACTTC. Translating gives CATSSYRGEQYF. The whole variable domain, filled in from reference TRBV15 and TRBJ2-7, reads DAMVIQNPRYQVTQFGKPVTLSCSQTLNHNVMYWYQQKSSQAPKLLFHYYDKDFNNEADTPDNFQSRRPNTSFCFLDIRSPGLGDTAMYLCATSSYRGEQYFGPGTRLTVT.

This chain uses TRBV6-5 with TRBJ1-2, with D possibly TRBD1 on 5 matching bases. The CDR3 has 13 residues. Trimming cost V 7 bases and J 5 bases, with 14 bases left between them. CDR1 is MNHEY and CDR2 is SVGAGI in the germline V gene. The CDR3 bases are TGTGCCAGCATGTCAGACAGAGCTTATGGCTACACCTTC. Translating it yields CASMSDRAYGYTF.

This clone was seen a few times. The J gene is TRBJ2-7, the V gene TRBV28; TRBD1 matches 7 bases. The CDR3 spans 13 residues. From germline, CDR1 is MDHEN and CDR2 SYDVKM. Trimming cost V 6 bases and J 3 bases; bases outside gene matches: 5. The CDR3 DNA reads TGTGCCAGCAGCTCCGGGGACAGCTACGAGCAGTACTTC. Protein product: CASSSGDSYEQYF.

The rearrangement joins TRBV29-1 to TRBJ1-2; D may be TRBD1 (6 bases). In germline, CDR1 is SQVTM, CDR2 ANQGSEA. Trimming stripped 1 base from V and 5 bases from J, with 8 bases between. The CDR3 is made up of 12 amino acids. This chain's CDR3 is CSVEGGRYGYTF. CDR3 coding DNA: TGCAGCGTTGAAGGGGGGCGGTATGGCTACACCTTC.

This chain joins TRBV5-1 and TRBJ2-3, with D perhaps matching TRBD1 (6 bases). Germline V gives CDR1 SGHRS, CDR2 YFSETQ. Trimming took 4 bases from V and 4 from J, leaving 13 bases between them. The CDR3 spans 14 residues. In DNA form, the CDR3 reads TGCGCCAGCAGCGCGGCAGGGGTGGCAGATACGCAGTATTTT. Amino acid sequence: CASSAAGVADTQYF.

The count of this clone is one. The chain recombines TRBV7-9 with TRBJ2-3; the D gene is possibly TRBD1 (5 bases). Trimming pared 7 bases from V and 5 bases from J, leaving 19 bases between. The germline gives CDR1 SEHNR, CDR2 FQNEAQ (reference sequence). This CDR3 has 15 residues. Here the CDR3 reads CASTLSGLRGDTQYF. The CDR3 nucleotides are TGTGCCAGCACCCTGTCAGGGCTTCGTGGAGATACGCAGTATTTT. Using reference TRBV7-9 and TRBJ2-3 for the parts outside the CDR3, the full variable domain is DTGVSQNPRHKITKRGQNVTFRCDPISEHNRLYWYRQTLGQGPEFLTYFQNEAQLEKSRLLSDRFSAERPKGSFSTLEIQRTEQGDSAMYLCASTLSGLRGDTQYFGPGTRLTVL.

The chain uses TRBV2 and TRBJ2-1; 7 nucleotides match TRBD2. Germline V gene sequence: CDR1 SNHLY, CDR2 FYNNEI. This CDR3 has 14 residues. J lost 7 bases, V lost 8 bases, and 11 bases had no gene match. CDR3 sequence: CASCLAELMNEQFF. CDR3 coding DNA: TGTGCCAGCTGTCTAGCGGAACTCATGAATGAGCAGTTCTTC.

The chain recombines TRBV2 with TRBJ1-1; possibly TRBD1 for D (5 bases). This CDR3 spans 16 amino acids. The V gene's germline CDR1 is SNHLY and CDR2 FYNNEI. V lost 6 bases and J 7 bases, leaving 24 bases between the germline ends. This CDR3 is CASSEPHSGRDVEAFF. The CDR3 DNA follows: TGTGCCAGCAGCGAACCTCATTCGGGGCGGGACGTTGAAGCTTTCTTT.

The CDR3 DNA follows: TGCGCCAGCAGCCAAGATACTAGCTCCTACGAGCAGTACTTC. This encodes CASSQDTSSYEQYF. This chain links TRBV4-1 with TRBJ2-7, with D perhaps matching TRBD2 (5 bases). The CDR3 spans 14 residues. V lost 0 bases, J lost 0 bases, and 6 bases lay in between. Germline CDR1 reads MGHRA; CDR2 reads YSYEKL.

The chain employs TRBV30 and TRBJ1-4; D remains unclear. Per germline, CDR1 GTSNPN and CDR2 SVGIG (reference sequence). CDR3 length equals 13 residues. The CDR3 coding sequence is TGTGCTGGAGGTTTGCGAACTAATGAAAAACTGTTTTTT. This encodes CAGGLRTNEKLFF. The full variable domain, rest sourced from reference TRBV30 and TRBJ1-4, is SQTIHQWPATLVQPVGSPLSLECTVEGTSNPNLYWYRQAAGRGLQLLFYSVGIGQISSEVPQNLSASRPQDRQFILSSKKLLLSDSGFYLCAGGLRTNEKLFFGSGTQLSVL.